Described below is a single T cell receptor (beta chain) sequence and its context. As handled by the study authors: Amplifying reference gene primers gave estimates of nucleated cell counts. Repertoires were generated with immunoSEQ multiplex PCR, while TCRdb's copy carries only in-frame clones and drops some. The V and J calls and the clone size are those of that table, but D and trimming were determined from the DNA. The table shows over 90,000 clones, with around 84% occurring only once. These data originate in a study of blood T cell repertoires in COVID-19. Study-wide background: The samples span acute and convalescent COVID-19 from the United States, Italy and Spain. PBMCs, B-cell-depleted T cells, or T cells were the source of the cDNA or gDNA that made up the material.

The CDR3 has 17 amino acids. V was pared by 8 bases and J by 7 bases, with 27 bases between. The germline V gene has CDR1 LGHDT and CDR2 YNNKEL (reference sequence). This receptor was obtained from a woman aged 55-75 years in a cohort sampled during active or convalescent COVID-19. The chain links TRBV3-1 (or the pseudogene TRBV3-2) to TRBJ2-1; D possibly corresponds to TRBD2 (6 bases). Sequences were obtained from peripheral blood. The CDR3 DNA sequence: TGTGCCAGCTCCTCCCACGGTGGAGGGCGTATCAGGAATGAGCAGTTCTTC. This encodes CASSSHGGGRIRNEQFF.